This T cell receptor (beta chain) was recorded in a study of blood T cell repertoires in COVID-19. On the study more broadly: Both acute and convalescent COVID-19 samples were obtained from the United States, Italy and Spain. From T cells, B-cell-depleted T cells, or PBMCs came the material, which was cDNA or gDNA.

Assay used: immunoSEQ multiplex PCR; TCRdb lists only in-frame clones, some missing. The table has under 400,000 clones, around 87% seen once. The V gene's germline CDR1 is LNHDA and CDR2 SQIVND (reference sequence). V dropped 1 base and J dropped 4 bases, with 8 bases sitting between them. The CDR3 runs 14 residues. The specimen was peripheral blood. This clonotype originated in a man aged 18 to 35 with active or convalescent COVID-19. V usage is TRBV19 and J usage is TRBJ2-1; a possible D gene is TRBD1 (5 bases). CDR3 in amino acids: CASSIGRQYNEQFF. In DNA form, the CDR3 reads TGTGCCAGTAGTATAGGGAGACAGTACAATGAGCAGTTCTTC.